The sequence of this T cell receptor (beta chain) was determined in a study of T cells in localized non-small cell lung cancer. Whole-study results and caveats: Uninvolved adjacent lung showed the highest T cell clonality, exceeding tumor. Researchers found a median around 58 of the top 100 tumor clones in adjacent lung. With higher T cell density in blood came longer overall survival. Sequencing was limited to one tumor region, leaving the possibility of heterogeneity open.

The CDR3 contains 14 residues. Germline lookup yields CDR1 MDHEN and CDR2 SYDVKM. Trimming cost V 3 bases and J 8 bases; bases outside gene matches: 9. Generated by immunoSEQ multiplex PCR, the TCRdb table keeps only in-frame clones and is missing some. The data show approximately 34,000 clones, around 88% seen once. On this clone itself: Its antigen is currently unknown.

The sample in question was peripheral blood, obtained before any cancer treatment. The sequence derives from a woman aged 40-70 years with stage I lung adenocarcinoma. The chain links TRBV28 to TRBJ1-2, with 7 bases fitting TRBD1. CDR3 DNA sequence: TGTGCCAGCAGTTTGGAGGGGGCGCGTCGGGGCTACACCTTC. Its protein product is CASSLEGARRGYTF.